This T cell receptor beta chain emerged from a study of shared clonotypes between healthy human individuals. Study findings and constraints: How much donors shared clonotypes was expected to be affected by sequencing depth. Lower generation probabilities were found for non-shared clonotypes than for those shared by all four donors.

Points on this clone: As yet, its antigen is unknown. Other DNA sequences in this specimen translate into the identical CDR3.

V lost 3 bases and J 4 bases, leaving 13 bases between the germline ends. This CDR3 spans 14 amino acids. Germline V gives CDR1 MDHEN, CDR2 SYDVKM. Measured with immunoSEQ multiplex PCR; TCRdb has only the in-frame clones, and not every one. The sample comprises over 2,000,000 clones, around 93% of which are singletons, and about 1.7% rests with the top ten. Naive CD8 populations comprised CD45RO-negative cells positively selected for CCR7, excluding terminally differentiated effector memory CD45RA+ cells. None of the donors, who were healthy HIV-negative adults, had recently had acute infections or vaccinations. Within Nashville, Tennessee resided all donors, each a Caucasian adult.

Sequenced input: naive CD8+ T cells from PBMCs. J is TRBJ2-7 and V is TRBV28; possible D gene TRBD2, 7 bases. This clonotype originated in a man younger than 35 in good health. Some clones in this sample may be carry-over from other donors' samples. CDR3 nucleotides: TGTGCCAGCAGTTTCCGGGGGGCGCGATACGAGCAGTACTTC. It specifies CASSFRGARYEQYF.